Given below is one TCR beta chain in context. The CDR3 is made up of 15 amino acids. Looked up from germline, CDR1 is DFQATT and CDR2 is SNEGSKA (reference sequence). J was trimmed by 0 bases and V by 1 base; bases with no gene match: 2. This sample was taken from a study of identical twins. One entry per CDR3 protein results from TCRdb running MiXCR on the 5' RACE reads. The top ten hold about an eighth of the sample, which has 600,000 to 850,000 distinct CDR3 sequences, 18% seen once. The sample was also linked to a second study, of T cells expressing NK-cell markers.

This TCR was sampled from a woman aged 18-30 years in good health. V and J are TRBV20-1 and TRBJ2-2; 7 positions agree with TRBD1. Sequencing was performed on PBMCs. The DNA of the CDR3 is TGCAGTGCTAGAGCTGGACAGGCGAACACCGGGGAGCTGTTTTTT. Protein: CSARAGQANTGELFF.